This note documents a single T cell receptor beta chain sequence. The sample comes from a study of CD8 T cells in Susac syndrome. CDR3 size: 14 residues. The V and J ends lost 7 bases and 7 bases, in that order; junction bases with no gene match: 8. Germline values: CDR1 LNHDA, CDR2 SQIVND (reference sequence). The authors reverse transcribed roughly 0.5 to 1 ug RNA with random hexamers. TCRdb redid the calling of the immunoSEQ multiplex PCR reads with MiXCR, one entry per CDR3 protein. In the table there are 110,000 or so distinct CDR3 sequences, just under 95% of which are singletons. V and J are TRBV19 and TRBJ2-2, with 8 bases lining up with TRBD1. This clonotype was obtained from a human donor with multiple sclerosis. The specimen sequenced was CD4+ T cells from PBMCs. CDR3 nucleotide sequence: TGTGCCAGTAATGGCCAGGGGGCGTACGGGGAGCTGTTTTTT. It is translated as CASNGQGAYGELFF. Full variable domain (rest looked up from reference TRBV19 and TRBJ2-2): DGGITQSPKYLFRKEGQNVTLSCEQNLNHDAMYWYRQDPGQGLRLIYYSQIVNDFQKGDIAEGYSVSREKKESFPLTVTSAQKNPTAFYLCASNGQGAYGELFFGEGSRLTVL.